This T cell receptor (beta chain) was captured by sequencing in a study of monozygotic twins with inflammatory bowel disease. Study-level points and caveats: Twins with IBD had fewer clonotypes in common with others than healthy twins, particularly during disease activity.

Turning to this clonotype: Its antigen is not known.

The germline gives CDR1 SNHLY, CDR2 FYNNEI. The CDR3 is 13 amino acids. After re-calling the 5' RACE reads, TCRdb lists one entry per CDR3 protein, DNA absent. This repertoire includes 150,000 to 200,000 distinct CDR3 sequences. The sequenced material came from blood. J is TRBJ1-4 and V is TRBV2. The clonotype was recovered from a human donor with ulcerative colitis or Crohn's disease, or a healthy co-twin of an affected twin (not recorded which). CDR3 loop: CASSEASVEKLFF.